This T cell receptor beta chain emerged from a study of shared clonotypes between healthy human individuals. Study at large: Donors had three CD4 naive, three CD4 memory, two CD8 naive and one CD8 memory plate apiece. Study findings and constraints: Non-shared clonotypes had lower generation probabilities than those shared by all four donors.

There were only Caucasian adults among the donors, and all lived in Nashville, Tennessee. Concerning this clone itself: The antigen is not known.

TCRdb keeps only in-frame clones here, not all; method: immunoSEQ multiplex PCR. The sample has 550,000 to 800,000 clones; about 74% are singletons. The CDR3 is made up of 15 amino acids. Germline V lookup: CDR1 SGHRS, CDR2 YFSETQ. Trimming removed 0 bases from V and 2 bases from J, with 11 bases in between. Sample: memory CD4+ T cells sorted from blood. Sample subset: CD45RA-negative fraction. The clonotype comes from a woman aged 25-40 years in good health. The chain couples TRBV5-1 to TRBJ1-1; D not resolved. The CDR3 DNA is TGCGCCAGCAGCTTGGTTACAGCCCGAAACACTGAAGCTTTCTTT. This codes for CASSLVTARNTEAFF.